Each of the 29 T cell receptor beta chains below was sequenced from the same sample in a study of T cell responses to AZD1222 COVID-19 vaccine. The table came from immunoSEQ multiplex PCR; TCRdb's copy has only in-frame clones and leaves some out. The repertoire holds about 170,000 clones, with around 90% as singletons. This sample comprised peripheral blood, obtained 28 days after the second AZD1222 dose. The receptors derive from an adult who received the AZD1222 COVID-19 vaccine.

The chain combines TRBV4-3 with TRBJ2-1, with TRBD2 as a possible D gene (5 bases). Germline lookup yields CDR1 LGHNA and CDR2 YSLEER. V lost 0 bases and J lost 8, with 14 bases in between. This CDR3 spans 15 amino acids. CDR3 bases: TGCGCCAGCAGCCAAGATCTAGTGAGTAGCGATGAGCAGTTCTTC. Its translation is CASSQDLVSSDEQFF.

The chain carries TRBV5-1 and TRBJ1-5; D might be TRBD1 (5 bases). CDR1 and CDR2 (germline): SGHRS, YFSETQ. V was cut by 3 bases and J by 6 bases, with 16 bases left in between. The CDR3 spans 15 residues. CDR3 loop: CASSWGPGLFQPQHF. For the CDR3, the DNA is TGCGCCAGCAGCTGGGGCCCGGGGTTGTTTCAGCCCCAGCATTTT.

This chain connects TRBV7-2 to TRBJ2-7; D is unresolved. CDR3 length: 14 residues. Germline CDR1 is SGHTA and CDR2 is FQGNSA. V was shortened by 5 bases and J by 3 bases, with 14 bases between the two germline ends. This CDR3 reads CASSPTLRSYEQYF. The DNA of the CDR3 is TGTGCCAGCAGCCCTACCCTCCGAAGCTACGAGCAGTACTTC.

The rearrangement joins TRBV18 to TRBJ1-1; possibly TRBD1 for D (5 bases). Per germline, CDR1 KGHSH and CDR2 LQKENI. The V end was cut by 0 bases, the J end by 1 base, with 9 bases between. The CDR3 spans 15 residues. The CDR3 bases are TGTGCCAGCTCACCACCGACAGCGGGGAACACTGAAGCTTTCTTT. Protein: CASSPPTAGNTEAFF.

V usage is TRBV4-3 and J usage is TRBJ2-1; D is undetermined. V lost 0 bases to trimming and J lost 6 bases, with 15 bases between them. The CDR3 is made up of 16 amino acids. Germline V gene lookup returns CDR1 LGHNA and CDR2 YSLEER. CDR3 in DNA: TGCGCCAGCAGCCAAGACGCTCGGTTTCGGCCCAATGAGCAGTTCTTC. It is translated as CASSQDARFRPNEQFF.

The chain recombines TRBV2 with TRBJ2-5; D possibly corresponds to TRBD1 (6 bases). Per the germline V gene, CDR1 is SNHLY and CDR2 is FYNNEI. The ends were cut back, 7 bases at V and 9 bases at J, with 15 bases in the middle. The CDR3 spans 12 residues. This chain's CDR3 is CASTGQQRAQYF. CDR3 nucleotides: TGTGCCAGCACAGGACAGCAAAGGGCCCAGTACTTC.

This clone was observed a single time. The chain employs TRBV19 and TRBJ2-1; maybe TRBD2 (6 bases). V was trimmed by 7 bases and J by 8 bases, leaving 21 bases between them. In germline, CDR1 is LNHDA, CDR2 SQIVND (reference sequence). The CDR3 covers 15 residues. The CDR3 region has the DNA TGTGCCAGTACCTACCAAAGTGGGACTTTCCATGAGCAGTTCTTC. Translation: CASTYQSGTFHEQFF.

The chain carries TRBV4-1 and TRBJ1-5; TRBD1 matches 8 bases. The germline V gene encodes CDR1 MGHRA and CDR2 YSYEKL. The junction had 2 bases not matched to a gene; V was cut back by 0 bases and J by 1 base. This CDR3 is 16 amino acids long. The CDR3 loop is CASSQDSGGSNQPQHF. CDR3 in DNA: TGCGCCAGCAGCCAAGACTCAGGGGGCAGCAATCAGCCCCAGCATTTT.

The CDR3 DNA is TGCAGCGTTGAAGATCCGGACGGAATGAACACTGAAGCTTTCTTT. Its translation: CSVEDPDGMNTEAFF. This rearrangement joins TRBV29-1 to TRBJ1-1; D gene uncertain. Trimming cost V 0 bases and J 0 bases, with 11 bases left between them. Germline lookup yields CDR1 SQVTM and CDR2 ANQGSEA. This CDR3 is 15 amino acids long.

This clone was recorded a few times. The chain joins TRBV18 to TRBJ1-4; a possible D gene is TRBD1 (6 bases). V was cut by 2 bases and J by 8 bases, with 12 bases left in between. CDR1 is KGHSH and CDR2 is LQKENI in the germline V gene. The CDR3 sequence is 14 residues long. The CDR3 DNA sequence: TGTGCCAGCTCACCATTTCAAGGGGGAGAAAAACTGTTTTTT. Encoded protein: CASSPFQGGEKLFF.

This rearrangement joins TRBV6-2 or TRBV6-3 to TRBJ1-5, with D possibly TRBD1 on 5 matching bases. This CDR3 is built from 15 residues. The germline V and J ends were trimmed by 5 bases and 4 bases, with 15 bases remaining between them. Germline V gives CDR1 MNHEY, CDR2 SVGEGT. In DNA form, the CDR3 reads TGTGCCAGCAGTCATTACCGGGGGGGTAATCAGCCCCAGCATTTT. It codes for CASSHYRGGNQPQHF.

This clone was seen only once. V usage is TRBV9 and J usage is TRBJ1-5, with 10 positions matching TRBD1. Germline V gene sequence: CDR1 SGDLS, CDR2 YYNGEE. Trimming took 3 bases from V and 6 from J; bases not matched to a gene: 3. The CDR3 is made up of 14 amino acids. This chain's CDR3 is CASSAGQGIQPQHF. The CDR3, as DNA: TGTGCCAGCAGCGCGGGACAGGGGATTCAGCCCCAGCATTTT.

The chain recombines TRBV4-1 with TRBJ2-2; 7 nucleotides line up with TRBD2. The CDR3 totals 17 residues. V lost 2 bases and J lost 4; bases outside the gene matches: 10. Germline assignment: CDR1 MGHRA and CDR2 YSYEKL. The DNA for the CDR3 is TGCGCCAGCAGCCAAATAGGAGCGGGGCGCTCCACCGGGGAGCTGTTTTTT. Translation: CASSQIGAGRSTGELFF.

The V and J genes are TRBV10-3 and TRBJ1-2; the match to TRBD1 covers 7 bases. The CDR3 is 11 amino acids. V dropped 11 bases and J dropped 4; count of bases not matched to a gene: 4. From germline, CDR1 is ENHRY and CDR2 SYGVKD. The CDR3 sequence is CAASGGYGYTF. The CDR3 DNA follows: TGTGCCGCATCAGGGGGCTATGGCTACACCTTC.

This chain uses TRBV7-9 with TRBJ1-3; no definite D call. V was cut by 1 base and J by 0 bases, with 10 bases left in between. Germline assignment: CDR1 SEHNR and CDR2 FQNEAQ (reference sequence). CDR3 length equals 16 residues. Here the CDR3 reads CASSLGSSFSGNTIYF. The CDR3 region has the DNA TGTGCCAGCAGCTTAGGGAGTTCTTTCTCTGGAAACACCATATATTTT.

The rearrangement joins TRBV5-6 to TRBJ2-7, with TRBD2 as a possible D gene (6 bases). Germline loops: CDR1 SGHDT, CDR2 YYEEEE. The CDR3 is 14 amino acids. V lost 2 bases to trimming and J lost 0 bases, with 9 bases between them. CDR3 sequence (DNA): TGTGCCAGCAGCTTCGGCGGGGACTCCTACGAGCAGTACTTC. Translation gives CASSFGGDSYEQYF. Filled out from reference TRBV5-6 and TRBJ2-7, the complete variable domain reads DAGVTQSPTHLIKTRGQQVTLRCSPKSGHDTVSWYQQALGQGPQFIFQYYEEEERQRGNFPDRFSGHQFPNYSSELNVNALLLGDSALYLCASSFGGDSYEQYFGPGTRLTVT.

A note on this clone: This sample includes further DNA sequences coding for the same CDR3. The rearrangement uses TRBV20-1 and TRBJ1-1, with unresolved D. The length of the CDR3 is 11 residues. Germline lookup yields CDR1 DFQATT and CDR2 SNEGSKA (reference sequence). The V end lost 2 bases, the J end lost 3 bases, and 4 bases lay between the germline ends. The DNA for the CDR3 is TGCAGTGCTAGAACCGACACTGAAGCTTTCTTT. This translates into CSARTDTEAFF.

The V gene is TRBV19, the J gene TRBJ1-5; a weak D match, TRBD1 (5 bases). Trimming left V 5 bases short and J 6 bases short, with 14 bases between. The CDR3 totals 14 residues. The germline CDR1 and CDR2 sequences are LNHDA and SQIVND (reference sequence). The CDR3 spells CASSPLQGGQPQHF. The CDR3 bases are TGTGCCAGTAGTCCACTCCAGGGAGGTCAGCCCCAGCATTTT.

The chain carries TRBV14 and TRBJ1-4; D is undetermined. Trimming stripped 4 bases from V and 5 bases from J, with 14 bases between. Looked up from germline, CDR1 is SGHDN and CDR2 is FVKESK. The CDR3 is 15 amino acids. CDR3: CASSPRAGSNEKLFF. The CDR3 nucleotides read TGTGCCAGCAGCCCCCGCGCAGGATCGAATGAAAAACTGTTTTTT. Looking up the rest from reference TRBV14 and TRBJ1-4 gives the full variable domain: EAGVTQFPSHSVIEKGQTVTLRCDPISGHDNLYWYRRVMGKEIKFLLHFVKESKQDESGMPNNRFLAERTGGTYSTLKVQPAELEDSGVYFCASSPRAGSNEKLFFGSGTQLSVL.

The chain has TRBV9 and TRBJ1-2; 7 bases align to TRBD1. In germline, CDR1 is SGDLS, CDR2 YYNGEE. After removal of 4 bases from V and 0 bases from J, the junction contained 6 bases not matched to a gene. The CDR3 runs 15 residues. The CDR3 loop reads CASSLRQGPNYGYTF. CDR3 DNA: TGTGCCAGCAGCCTCCGACAGGGTCCTAACTATGGCTACACCTTC.

This clone was found once. The J gene is TRBJ1-3, the V gene TRBV19, with D perhaps TRBD1 (5 bases). The CDR3 sequence is 13 residues long. CDR1 LNHDA and CDR2 SQIVND come from the germline V gene (reference sequence). Trimming removed 6 bases at V and 3 bases at J, with 9 bases between. In DNA form, the CDR3 reads TGTGCCAGTAGCATACAGGTTGGAAACACCATATATTTT. Residues: CASSIQVGNTIYF.

The rearrangement uses TRBV6-2 or TRBV6-3 and TRBJ1-1, with a possible D match to TRBD1 (5 bases). The V end was cut by 0 bases, the J end by 7 bases, with 30 bases between. There are 20 residues in the CDR3. The germline V gene encodes CDR1 MNHEY and CDR2 SVGEGT. CDR3 protein: CASSYSPPTGTSITTGEAFF. CDR3 sequence (DNA): TGTGCCAGCAGTTACTCCCCTCCGACCGGGACGTCAATAACTACCGGTGAAGCTTTCTTT.

The chain combines TRBV10-1 with TRBJ2-2; D may correspond to TRBD1 or TRBD2 (6 bases each). There are 16 residues in the CDR3. The germline CDR1 and CDR2 sequences are WNHNN and SYGVQD (reference sequence). V was clipped by 4 bases and J by 5 bases, with 17 bases between them. Here the CDR3 reads CASSASTGAGTGELFF. The CDR3, as DNA: TGCGCCAGCAGTGCGAGCACGGGGGCCGGGACCGGGGAGCTGTTTTTT.

The chain recombines TRBV6-2 or TRBV6-3 with TRBJ1-2; D not certain. Germline loops: CDR1 MNHEY, CDR2 SVGEGT. The CDR3 spans 11 residues. The ends were cut back, 4 bases at V and 5 bases at J, with 5 bases in the middle. CDR3 protein: CASSLQYGYTF. CDR3 coding DNA: TGTGCCAGCAGTTTACAATATGGCTACACCTTC.

This rearrangement joins TRBV19 to TRBJ1-5, with D perhaps matching TRBD1 (5 bases). There are 18 residues in the CDR3. The germline V gene encodes CDR1 LNHDA and CDR2 SQIVND (reference sequence). V lost 5 bases to trimming and J lost 0 bases, with 20 bases between them. CDR3 coding DNA: TGTGCCAGTAGTGACCCCGGGACCGAGCTGTATAGCAATCAGCCCCAGCATTTT. It translates to CASSDPGTELYSNQPQHF.

V is TRBV18 and J is TRBJ1-2; TRBD1 matches at 7 bases. This CDR3 comprises 12 residues. Losses at the gene ends were 5 bases for V and 7 bases for J; bases not matched to a gene: 4. Germline V gene sequence: CDR1 KGHSH, CDR2 LQKENI. Written as DNA, the CDR3 is TGTGCCAGCTCAACAGGGGAAGCTGGCTACACCTTC. Translating gives CASSTGEAGYTF.

V gene TRBV7-9 combines with J gene TRBJ1-1; D possibly corresponds to TRBD1 (5 bases). CDR3 length: 14 residues. Germline loops: CDR1 SEHNR, CDR2 FQNEAQ (reference sequence). V was trimmed by 5 bases and J by 6 bases, leaving 16 bases between them. DNA of the CDR3: TGTGCCAGCAGCCTCATGAGGGGCCGGGCTGAAGCTTTCTTT. Translating gives CASSLMRGRAEAFF.

This chain links TRBV4-3 with TRBJ2-1, with D tentatively TRBD1 (6 bases). The ends were cut back, 0 bases at V and 8 bases at J, with 14 bases in the middle. The germline V gene encodes CDR1 LGHNA and CDR2 YSLEER. The CDR3 spans 15 residues. CDR3 region: CASSQENRVRDEQFF. As DNA, the CDR3 is TGCGCCAGCAGCCAAGAGAACAGGGTGAGAGATGAGCAGTTCTTC.

The chain recombines TRBV9 with TRBJ2-3; 10 bases map to TRBD2. Trimming cost V 3 bases and J 3 bases; bases outside gene matches: 16. The length of the CDR3 is 19 residues. Germline CDR1 reads SGDLS; CDR2 reads YYNGEE. The CDR3 loop reads CASSGRLERGGRATDTQYF. CDR3 nucleotides: TGTGCCAGCAGCGGAAGACTAGAGCGGGGGGGTAGGGCGACAGATACGCAGTATTTT.